The clone carrying this TCR beta chain was recorded at least ten times. The antigen is not known. These data belong to a study of CD8 T cells in ankylosing spondylitis. After removal of 3 bases from V and 6 bases from J, the junction contained 4 bases not matched to a gene. Germline lookup yields CDR1 SGHRS and CDR2 YFSETQ. CDR3 length: 14 residues. Making use of molecular barcodes, quantitative 5'-RACE generated TCR beta libraries. Each CDR3 protein is one row after TCRdb ran MiXCR on the 5' RACE reads. The sample yields 200,000 to 250,000 distinct CDR3 sequences, more than 9% seen once. Overall study findings and caveats: Some motif variants were previously reported in reactive arthritis synovial fluid and blood. As for the disease-linked clones, they showed a CD8+ phenotype and occurred at relatively low frequencies in peripheral blood.

The sample comprised blood, either unsorted or a sorted T cell fraction (not recorded which). The V call is TRBV5-1, the J call TRBJ2-1, with 9 bases aligning to TRBD1. This TCR came from a male donor with ankylosing spondylitis or in good health (not recorded which). In nucleotides, the CDR3 is TGCGCCAGCAGCTCCCGGGACAGGGCCAATGAGCAGTTCTTC. This translates into CASSSRDRANEQFF.